This is a list of T cell receptor beta chains from one sample in a study of control samples from healthy donors and cancer patients. Measured with immunoSEQ multiplex PCR; TCRdb has only the in-frame clones, and not every one. The sample records 100,000 to 150,000 clones, 85% to 95% being singletons. The specimen sequenced was PBMCs. The source of these receptors is an elderly man with head and neck cancer. Both conserved end residues are part of each CDR3. The order of the fields is J gene, V gene, clone size, D gene, CDR3 DNA, CDR3 protein. D genes are given only for firm matches. Size tells how often a clone was seen (once, few, many) or the class of an expanded clone, and some rows leave it out.

j_gene: TRBJ2-3; v_gene: TRBV6-5; abundance: NA; d_gene: TRBD2; CDR3nt: TGTGCCAGCAGAACTTTGGGAGGGGGCACAGATACGCAGTATTTT; CDR3aa: CASRTLGGGTDTQYF
j_gene: TRBJ1-3; v_gene: TRBV11-2; abundance: NA; d_gene: NA; CDR3nt: TGTGCCAGCAGCCTCGGAATCGCTGGAAACACCATATATTTT; CDR3aa: CASSLGIAGNTIYF
j_gene: TRBJ1-1; v_gene: TRBV7-9; abundance: NA; d_gene: NA; CDR3nt: TGTGCCAGCAAGGCCCTTGAAGAGGGACAAATGAACACTGAAGCTTTCTTT; CDR3aa: CASKALEEGQMNTEAFF
j_gene: TRBJ2-7; v_gene: TRBV10-3; abundance: once; d_gene: NA; CDR3nt: TGTGCCATCAGTGACCCAGCGGAAAGCTCCTACGAGCAGTACTTC; CDR3aa: CAISDPAESSYEQYF
j_gene: TRBJ2-1; v_gene: TRBV7-2; abundance: NA; d_gene: TRBD2; CDR3nt: TGTGCCAGCAGCACCCGGACTAGTACTCAGTTCTTC; CDR3aa: CASSTRTSTQFF
j_gene: TRBJ2-5; v_gene: TRBV5-1; abundance: NA; d_gene: NA; CDR3nt: TGCGCCAGCAGCGCCAATCATTTGGAGACCCAGTACTTC; CDR3aa: CASSANHLETQYF
j_gene: TRBJ1-4; v_gene: TRBV4-1; abundance: NA; d_gene: NA; CDR3nt: TGCGCCAGCAGCCAAGGGGGGGCAACTAATGAAAAACTGTTTTTT; CDR3aa: CASSQGGATNEKLFF
j_gene: TRBJ1-1; v_gene: TRBV20-1; abundance: NA; d_gene: NA; CDR3nt: TGCAGTGCTACCACCCTCGAAGCTTTCTTT; CDR3aa: CSATTLEAFF
j_gene: TRBJ1-2; v_gene: TRBV30; abundance: NA; d_gene: NA; CDR3nt: TGTGCCTGGAGTTGGTGGTCCTCTAACTATGGCTACACCTTC; CDR3aa: CAWSWWSSNYGYTF
j_gene: TRBJ1-1; v_gene: TRBV24-1; abundance: NA; d_gene: NA; CDR3nt: TGTGCCACCAGTGATCGGGGGGGCACTGAAGCTTTCTTT; CDR3aa: CATSDRGGTEAFF
j_gene: TRBJ2-5; v_gene: TRBV5-1; abundance: NA; d_gene: TRBD1; CDR3nt: TGCGCCAGCAGCTTGGGGACAGGGGGCCTAGAGACCCAGTACTTC; CDR3aa: CASSLGTGGLETQYF
j_gene: TRBJ2-1; v_gene: TRBV28; abundance: once; d_gene: TRBD2; CDR3nt: TGTGCCAGCAGTAATAGCGGGGGATCCTACAATGAGCAGTTCTTC; CDR3aa: CASSNSGGSYNEQFF
j_gene: TRBJ1-6; v_gene: TRBV5-4; abundance: NA; d_gene: NA; CDR3nt: TGTGCCAGCAGCTCGCGGGAGAATTCACCCCTCCACTTT; CDR3aa: CASSSRENSPLHF
j_gene: TRBJ1-5; v_gene: TRBV15; abundance: NA; d_gene: TRBD1; CDR3nt: TGTGCCACCAGCAGAGATAGTCGTCTAGGGACAGTTGGCAATCAGCCCCAGCATTTT; CDR3aa: CATSRDSRLGTVGNQPQHF
j_gene: TRBJ2-7; v_gene: TRBV15; abundance: NA; d_gene: NA; CDR3nt: TGTGCCACCAGCAGAGATCTCGGGTTGTACGAGCAGTACTTC; CDR3aa: CATSRDLGLYEQYF
j_gene: TRBJ1-1; v_gene: TRBV14; abundance: NA; d_gene: NA; CDR3nt: TGTGCCAGCAGCCGGGACACTGAAGCTTTCTTT; CDR3aa: CASSRDTEAFF
j_gene: TRBJ1-1; v_gene: TRBV9; abundance: few; d_gene: NA; CDR3nt: TGTGCCAGCAGCGTAGGAGCGGCCGAGAACACTGAAGCTTTCTTT; CDR3aa: CASSVGAAENTEAFF
j_gene: TRBJ1-5; v_gene: TRBV4-2; abundance: NA; d_gene: NA; CDR3nt: TGTGCCAGCAGCCATTCTACGGATAGCAATCAGCCCCAGCATTTT; CDR3aa: CASSHSTDSNQPQHF
j_gene: TRBJ2-3; v_gene: TRBV7-8; abundance: NA; d_gene: NA; CDR3nt: TGTGCCAGCAGCCCGTACAGGGTCCAGAGCACAGATACGCAGTATTTT; CDR3aa: CASSPYRVQSTDTQYF
j_gene: TRBJ1-5; v_gene: TRBV21-1; abundance: NA; d_gene: NA; CDR3nt: TGTGCCAGCAGCACCACGCGAAATAGCAATCAGCCCCAGCATTTT; CDR3aa: CASSTTRNSNQPQHF
j_gene: TRBJ2-7; v_gene: TRBV29-1; abundance: NA; d_gene: TRBD2; CDR3nt: TGCAGCGCTCCAGCGGGGCGAGGGAGCGAGCAGTACTTC; CDR3aa: CSAPAGRGSEQYF
j_gene: TRBJ1-1; v_gene: TRBV29-1; abundance: NA; d_gene: NA; CDR3nt: TGCAGCGTTGTAGTTGGCAGATGGGAAAAAACTGAAGCTTTCTTT; CDR3aa: CSVVVGRWEKTEAFF
j_gene: TRBJ1-4; v_gene: TRBV7-9; abundance: NA; d_gene: NA; CDR3nt: TGTGCCAGCAGCTTAAGATCAACTAATGAAAAACTGTTTTTT; CDR3aa: CASSLRSTNEKLFF
j_gene: TRBJ2-5; v_gene: TRBV9; abundance: NA; d_gene: NA; CDR3nt: TGTGCCAGCGCCGGGGGTAGTTGGGAGACCCAGTACTTC; CDR3aa: CASAGGSWETQYF
j_gene: TRBJ2-7; v_gene: TRBV5-1; abundance: NA; d_gene: TRBD1; CDR3nt: TGCGCCAGCAACGAGGGACAGGGGTTCGAGCAGTACTTC; CDR3aa: CASNEGQGFEQYF
j_gene: TRBJ2-7; v_gene: TRBV10-2; abundance: NA; d_gene: NA; CDR3nt: TGCGCCAGCAGTCGTTCGGGGGTCTACGAGCAGTACTTC; CDR3aa: CASSRSGVYEQYF
j_gene: TRBJ2-5; v_gene: TRBV6-4; abundance: once; d_gene: TRBD1; CDR3nt: TGTGCCAGCAGTGACAGGGACAGCCACTCCGAAGAGACCCAGTACTTC; CDR3aa: CASSDRDSHSEETQYF
j_gene: TRBJ1-6; v_gene: TRBV30; abundance: once; d_gene: NA; CDR3nt: TGTGCCTGGAGTGTCAAGGGATCCCTCCACTTT; CDR3aa: CAWSVKGSLHF
j_gene: TRBJ1-3; v_gene: TRBV3-1/TRBV3-2; abundance: NA; d_gene: NA; CDR3nt: TGTGCCAGCAGCCCCGAAAGCTTGGAAAACACCATATATTTT; CDR3aa: CASSPESLENTIYF
j_gene: TRBJ1-1; v_gene: TRBV5-8; abundance: NA; d_gene: NA; CDR3nt: TGTGCCAGCAGCTTGGTGTATAGTGGCACTGAAGCTTTCTTT; CDR3aa: CASSLVYSGTEAFF
j_gene: TRBJ1-3; v_gene: TRBV9; abundance: NA; d_gene: NA; CDR3nt: TGTGCCAGCAGCCCTGGGGGGGTTGGAAGGGAGGTCAACACCATATATTTT; CDR3aa: CASSPGGVGREVNTIYF
j_gene: TRBJ2-1; v_gene: TRBV11-2; abundance: once; d_gene: NA; CDR3nt: TGTGCCAGCAGCCCCGGGGCTAGTGAGCAGTTCTTC; CDR3aa: CASSPGASEQFF
j_gene: TRBJ2-1; v_gene: TRBV7-9; abundance: NA; d_gene: TRBD2; CDR3nt: TGTGCCAGCAGCTTAGGCACAGGGGGGCTAGCGGGAGTTGAGCAGTTCTTC; CDR3aa: CASSLGTGGLAGVEQFF
j_gene: TRBJ2-3; v_gene: TRBV5-6; abundance: NA; d_gene: TRBD2; CDR3nt: TGTGCCAGCAGCTTTACGGTACTAGCGGGGGGGCTAGATACGCAGTATTTT; CDR3aa: CASSFTVLAGGLDTQYF
j_gene: TRBJ1-1; v_gene: TRBV19; abundance: NA; d_gene: NA; CDR3nt: TGTGCCAGTAGTATAGTCGCTGGGGACGGCTCTGAAGCTTTCTTT; CDR3aa: CASSIVAGDGSEAFF
j_gene: TRBJ2-3; v_gene: TRBV18; abundance: NA; d_gene: NA; CDR3nt: TGTGCCAGCTCACCACTAGCGGCTAGGACAGATACGCAGTATTTT; CDR3aa: CASSPLAARTDTQYF
j_gene: TRBJ2-1; v_gene: TRBV29-1; abundance: once; d_gene: TRBD1; CDR3nt: TGCAGCGTTGAAGGCCCAGGACAGGGGAGGAACAATGAGCAGTTCTTC; CDR3aa: CSVEGPGQGRNNEQFF
j_gene: TRBJ1-4; v_gene: TRBV20-1; abundance: NA; d_gene: TRBD1; CDR3nt: TGCAGTGCTAGTGTCCCCAGGGGGACAAGTGAAAAACTGTTTTTT; CDR3aa: CSASVPRGTSEKLFF
j_gene: TRBJ1-1; v_gene: TRBV6-5; abundance: once; d_gene: NA; CDR3nt: TGTGCCAGCAGTTACTCGGGCATAACCATTAACACTGAAGCTTTCTTT; CDR3aa: CASSYSGITINTEAFF
j_gene: TRBJ1-2; v_gene: TRBV10-3; abundance: NA; d_gene: TRBD1; CDR3nt: TGTGCCATCAGTGAGTCGCTCGGGACAGATCCGCGTTATGGCTACACCTTC; CDR3aa: CAISESLGTDPRYGYTF
j_gene: TRBJ2-5; v_gene: TRBV18; abundance: NA; d_gene: TRBD1; CDR3nt: TGTGCCAGCTCACCCCGGACAGGGGGAGCGGGAGAGACCCAGTACTTC; CDR3aa: CASSPRTGGAGETQYF
j_gene: TRBJ1-5; v_gene: TRBV6-2/TRBV6-3; abundance: NA; d_gene: NA; CDR3nt: TGTGCCAGCAGCCGGGGCGGCAATCAGCCCCAGCATTTT; CDR3aa: CASSRGGNQPQHF
j_gene: TRBJ2-7; v_gene: TRBV7-2; abundance: NA; d_gene: TRBD2; CDR3nt: TGTGCCAGCAGCAAACGGACTAGCGGGTTTTCCTATGAGCAGTACTTC; CDR3aa: CASSKRTSGFSYEQYF
j_gene: TRBJ1-6; v_gene: TRBV5-5; abundance: NA; d_gene: NA; CDR3nt: TGTGCCAGCAGCCCACTGGACACTAATTCACCCCTCCACTTT; CDR3aa: CASSPLDTNSPLHF
j_gene: TRBJ1-4; v_gene: TRBV10-3; abundance: NA; d_gene: NA; CDR3nt: TGTGCCATCAGTGAGCGTTACATGGATGAAAAACTGTTTTTT; CDR3aa: CAISERYMDEKLFF
j_gene: TRBJ1-1; v_gene: TRBV20-1; abundance: NA; d_gene: NA; CDR3nt: TGCAGTGCTAGAGGGGCCTGGGAAGCTTTCTTT; CDR3aa: CSARGAWEAFF
j_gene: TRBJ1-1; v_gene: TRBV18; abundance: NA; d_gene: NA; CDR3nt: TGTGCCAGCTCACCACCGTCCTCCACGAGCCCGAACACTGAAGCTTTCTTT; CDR3aa: CASSPPSSTSPNTEAFF
j_gene: TRBJ2-2; v_gene: TRBV7-9; abundance: once; d_gene: TRBD2; CDR3nt: TGTGCCAGCAGCTTAAGTCTAGCGGGAGGAAGGGAGCTGTTTTTT; CDR3aa: CASSLSLAGGRELFF
j_gene: TRBJ2-7; v_gene: TRBV9; abundance: NA; d_gene: NA; CDR3nt: TGTGTCAGCAACGTAGGTCTCACTGGCTACGAGCAGTACTTC; CDR3aa: CVSNVGLTGYEQYF
j_gene: TRBJ2-7; v_gene: TRBV27; abundance: NA; d_gene: TRBD2; CDR3nt: TGTGCCAGCAGTTTAACCGGGACTAGCGGGTACGAGCAGTACTTC; CDR3aa: CASSLTGTSGYEQYF
j_gene: TRBJ2-2; v_gene: TRBV18; abundance: few; d_gene: NA; CDR3nt: TGTGCCAGCTCACCACCAAGGGGTAACACCGGGGAGCTGTTTTTT; CDR3aa: CASSPPRGNTGELFF
j_gene: TRBJ1-4; v_gene: TRBV3-1/TRBV3-2; abundance: NA; d_gene: NA; CDR3nt: TGTGCCAGCAGTTGGAAGGGAAAACTGTTTTTT; CDR3aa: CASSWKGKLFF
j_gene: TRBJ2-2; v_gene: TRBV11-3; abundance: once; d_gene: TRBD1; CDR3nt: TGTGCCAGCAGCCCGATTCGGACAGGGCGAGGCACCGGGGAGCTGTTTTTT; CDR3aa: CASSPIRTGRGTGELFF
j_gene: TRBJ2-7; v_gene: TRBV11-2; abundance: NA; d_gene: TRBD2; CDR3nt: TGTGCCAGCAGCAACGGGGGGTTCCCCGGTTACGAGCAGTACTTC; CDR3aa: CASSNGGFPGYEQYF